Listed below are T cell receptor beta chains from one sample, sequenced in a study of Ad26.COV2.S vaccination and SARS-CoV-2 variants. TCRdb's table, derived via immunoSEQ multiplex PCR, lists solely in-frame clones and lacks some. This sample has 300,000 to 500,000 clones; roughly nine tenths occur once, and the top ten carry 3% to 4.5%. This specimen was peripheral blood, taken in a trial of Ad26.COV2.S vaccine versus placebo. The receptors originated from a person between 18 and 60 years old who received the Ad26.COV2.S COVID-19 vaccine or a placebo. The CDR3 runs from the conserved cysteine through the conserved F or W. The D gene is left open where the match is weak. Rows give clone size only sometimes, using once, few, many, or a class for an expanded clone.

j_call d_call clone_size v_call cdr3_nt cdr3_aa
TRBJ1-1 . . TRBV6-2/TRBV6-3 TGTGCCAGCAGTTACGGGACAAACACTGAAGCTTTCTTT CASSYGTNTEAFF
TRBJ2-3 TRBD1 once TRBV7-9 TGTGCCAGCAGCTTACCAGGTCTTACAGGGGCCAGAGATACGCAGTATTTT CASSLPGLTGARDTQYF
TRBJ2-2 TRBD1 once TRBV6-5 TGTGCCAGCCATCGACAGGGGGCTAGAACCGGGGAGCTGTTTTTT CASHRQGARTGELFF
TRBJ2-2 . . TRBV5-6 TGTGCCAGCAGCTTGGGCGGGGTTAACACCGGGGAGCTGTTTTTT CASSLGGVNTGELFF
TRBJ2-5 . . TRBV7-6 TGTGCCAGTGGAAGGAGCCCCGGACAGAAAGAGACCCAGTACTTC CASGRSPGQKETQYF
TRBJ2-3 . . TRBV19 TGTGCCAGTAGTATAGGTCGGGACCCTACCCCAGATACGCAGTATTTT CASSIGRDPTPDTQYF
TRBJ2-3 . . TRBV7-9 TGTGCCAGCAGCCCAGCCGACGCGGAGGGCAGGTACAGCACAGATACGCAGTATTTT CASSPADAEGRYSTDTQYF
TRBJ2-7 TRBD2 . TRBV25-1 TGTGCCACCGCCGTGGGGACTAGCGGGGGGCGGCAGTACTTC CATAVGTSGGRQYF
TRBJ1-1 . . TRBV19 TGTGCCACCGCCCTAGGCACTGAAGCTTTCTTT CATALGTEAFF
TRBJ1-2 . . TRBV20-1 TGCAGTGCTACTGACCCGGTAAAACTATCTAACTATGGCTACACCTTC CSATDPVKLSNYGYTF
TRBJ2-6 . . TRBV29-1 TGCAGCGTTAGGACTATTTCGGGGGCCAACGTCCTGACTTTC CSVRTISGANVLTF
TRBJ1-1 . . TRBV30 TGTGCCTGGAGTGCGGGGTGGGGTGGGACTGAAGCTTTCTTT CAWSAGWGGTEAFF
TRBJ2-1 . . TRBV7-8 TGTGCCAGCGCCCCAGCGGAGGTCTACAATGAGCAGTTCTTC CASAPAEVYNEQFF
TRBJ2-7 . . TRBV12-3/TRBV12-4 TGTGCCAGCAGTTCTCCTCTCGAGCAGTACTTC CASSSPLEQYF
TRBJ2-7 . . TRBV5-1 TGCGCCAGCAGCCAACCAGGGGCGGTAGACGAGCAGTACTTC CASSQPGAVDEQYF
TRBJ2-5 . . TRBV4-2 TGTGCCAGCAGCCAAACATCCATGGTGGAGCTCTCGGAGACCCAGTACTTC CASSQTSMVELSETQYF
TRBJ2-7 . . TRBV6-5 TGTGCCAGCAGTTACTCGCCCGGACCACCGTACGAGCAGTACTTC CASSYSPGPPYEQYF
TRBJ1-6 . many TRBV19 TGTGCCAGTAGCGGACAGAACTATAATTCACCCCTCCACTTT CASSGQNYNSPLHF
TRBJ2-7 . . TRBV20-1 TGCAGTGCTAGTCACACGGGATCGACCTACGAGCAGTACTTC CSASHTGSTYEQYF
TRBJ2-5 TRBD2 . TRBV27 TGTGCCAGCAGTTTAAGTCGGGGGGGACGGGAGACCCAGTACTTC CASSLSRGGRETQYF
TRBJ1-2 . . TRBV7-2 TGTGCCAGCAGCTTCCAGGGGAAAAACTATGGCTACACCTTC CASSFQGKNYGYTF
TRBJ1-3 . . TRBV5-1 TGCGCCACCAGGCCGGGGGACGGAAACACCATATATTTT CATRPGDGNTIYF
TRBJ2-2 . . TRBV12-3/TRBV12-4 TGTGCCAGCAGTTTATTTGGCGTCGGGGAGCTGTTTTTT CASSLFGVGELFF
TRBJ2-5 . once TRBV5-8 TGTGCCAGCAGCTTGGGTGCCAGACGATCTGAGACCCAGTACTTC CASSLGARRSETQYF
TRBJ2-5 TRBD2 . TRBV3-1/TRBV3-2 TGTGCCAGCAGACGGACTAGCGGGGGTACGGAGACCCAGTACTTC CASRRTSGGTETQYF
TRBJ1-2 . . TRBV7-6 TGTGCCAGCAGCCCCCGTAGGGGTCCCAACTATGGCTACACCTTC CASSPRRGPNYGYTF
TRBJ1-4 TRBD1 . TRBV5-6 TGTGCCAGCAGCACCGGGACAGACGGTAACGAAAAACTGTTTTTT CASSTGTDGNEKLFF
TRBJ1-2 . . TRBV27 TGTGCCAGCAGTTTGAGTGGGGGGAGGGGTGGCTACACCTTC CASSLSGGRGGYTF
TRBJ1-1 . . TRBV6-2/TRBV6-3 TGTGCCAGCAGTTCTGAGGAGGGGACGTACACTGAAGCTTTCTTT CASSSEEGTYTEAFF
TRBJ2-3 . . TRBV11-2 TGTGCCAGCAGCTCAGATCCCGCCGGGACGCAGTATTTT CASSSDPAGTQYF